This T cell receptor (beta chain) was identified during a study of blood T cell repertoires in COVID-19. About the research overall: Collection of acute and convalescent COVID-19 samples took place in the United States, Italy and Spain. T cells, B-cell-depleted T cells, or PBMCs supplied cDNA or gDNA.

As handled by the study authors: How many nucleated cells were present was estimated from reference gene primer amplification. This table comes from immunoSEQ multiplex PCR, and its TCRdb copy is limited to in-frame clones, with some not included. That table gives V, J and clone size, and the DNA gave D and trimming. The data show about 64,000 clones, approximately 78% seen once. Deletions cut 2 bases from V and 7 bases from J, with 14 bases between. CDR3 length equals 15 residues. In germline, CDR1 is LNHNV, CDR2 YYDKDF (reference sequence). The rearrangement joins TRBV15 to TRBJ2-2, with a weak D call TRBD1 (6 bases). Sequencing was carried out using peripheral blood. This TCR was recovered from a human donor in a cohort sampled during active COVID-19. CDR3 nucleotide sequence: TGTGCCACCAGCAGATCGACAGGATTCGTCGGGGAGCTGTTTTTT. It translates to CATSRSTGFVGELFF. Together with reference TRBV15 and TRBJ2-2, the CDR3 gives the full variable domain: DAMVIQNPRYQVTQFGKPVTLSCSQTLNHNVMYWYQQKSSQAPKLLFHYYDKDFNNEADTPDNFQSRRPNTSFCFLDIRSPGLGDTAMYLCATSRSTGFVGELFFGEGSRLTVL.